Listed here is a single T cell receptor beta chain. Its cognate antigen has yet to be identified. No much larger clone is present one base from it, and per-base qualities are unavailable. This specimen comes from a study of T-cell reconstitution after alpha-beta-depleted transplantation in children (dated by TCRdb to about 2016). About the full investigation: Using TCR repertoire profiling, the study quantitatively followed how T-cell immune reconstitution unfolded in children after TCRalphabeta/CD19-depleted allogeneic hematopoietic cell transplantation. Broad study findings and their caveats: In some patients, high TCRbeta diversity at day 60 was attributed to recipient T cells and intrathymic progenitors that had survived conditioning. Over the following months the frequencies of hyperexpanded clones went down, and after one year T-cell counts and TCRbeta diversity were mostly credited to newly produced T cells. About two months after transplant, the apparently early recovery of alphabetaT-cell counts reportedly depended on just several hundred clones that had expanded rapidly and came from non-depleted graft cells.

Library preparation used PCR. Reads for this sample came from an Illumina HiSeq 2500. TCR library preparation used molecular barcoding, with unique molecular identifiers applied to normalize quantification of the TCRbeta repertoire. The public sequencing data were trimmed at Q25 with fastp and processed into clonotypes with MiXCR by TCRdb, which kept only in-frame beta chains. Every CDR3 protein is listed once, alongside the most common genes and DNA of its rows. The sample has roughly 790,000 distinct CDR3 sequences on record, 16% of them singletons. The ten biggest clones cover 5% of the sample. The CDR3 has 15 amino acids, counting the end cysteine and phenylalanine. Solely the CDR3 DNA is kept, with 45 bases framed from the first base. V trim: 5 bases; J trim: 5 bases; unmatched bases: 8. As encoded in the germline V gene, CDR1 is MDHEN while CDR2 is SYDVKM. The treatment or condition label corresponds to: allogeneic hematopoietic cell transplantation with graft depleted of TCRalphabeta T cells and CD19 B cells. TCRalphabeta/CD19-depleted allogeneic hematopoietic cell grafts were given to the transplant recipients, all of whom were children.

Recombination connected TRBV28 to TRBJ2-5, with TRBD1 identical over 10 junction bases. This TCR was recovered from a male patient under 18 who had a stem cell transplant for acute lymphoblastic leukemia, so the T cells may come from the graft donor. The sample consisted of PBMCs, mostly from graft donor cells, taken 360 days after TCRalphabeta/CD19-depleted stem cell transplant. The base sequence is TGTGCCAGCAGTGAATTGGACAGGGGGAGTGAGACCCAGTACTTC. Translation gives CASSELDRGSETQYF.